This TCR beta chain emerged from a study of blood T cell repertoires in COVID-19. In germline, CDR1 is LGHDT, CDR2 YNNKEL (reference sequence). The CDR3 is made up of 15 amino acids. V dropped 1 base and J dropped 4; count of bases not matched to a gene: 4. Method: immunoSEQ multiplex PCR; TCRdb's copy keeps in-frame clones and lacks some. The sample carries 120,000 or so clones, more than 70% recorded once. This sequence originates from a woman aged 80 or over with acute or convalescent COVID-19. This chain uses TRBV3-1 (or the pseudogene TRBV3-2) with TRBJ2-3; 8 nucleotides line up with TRBD2. Specimen: peripheral blood. The CDR3 protein is CASSQGTSSADTQYF. The CDR3 DNA sequence: TGTGCCAGCAGCCAAGGGACTAGCTCGGCAGATACGCAGTATTTT.